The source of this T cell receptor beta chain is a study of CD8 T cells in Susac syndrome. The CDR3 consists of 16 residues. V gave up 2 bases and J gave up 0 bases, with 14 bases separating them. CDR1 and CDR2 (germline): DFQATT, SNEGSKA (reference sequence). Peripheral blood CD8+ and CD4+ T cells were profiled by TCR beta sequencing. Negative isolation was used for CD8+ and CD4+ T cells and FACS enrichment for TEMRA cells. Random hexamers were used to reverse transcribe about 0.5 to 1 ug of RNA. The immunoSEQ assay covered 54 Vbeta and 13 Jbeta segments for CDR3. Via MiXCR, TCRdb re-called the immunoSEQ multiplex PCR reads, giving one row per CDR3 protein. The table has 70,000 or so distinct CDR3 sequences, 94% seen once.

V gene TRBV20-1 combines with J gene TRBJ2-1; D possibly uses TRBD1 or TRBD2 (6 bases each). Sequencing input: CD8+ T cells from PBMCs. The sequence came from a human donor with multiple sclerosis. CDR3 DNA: TGCAGTGCTAGATCCTCCGGGGGCGGCTCCTACAATGAGCAGTTCTTC. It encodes CSARSSGGGSYNEQFF.